The TCR beta chain under discussion was sequenced for a study of blood T cell repertoires in COVID-19. Study overall: The analysed material was cDNA or gDNA that came from T cells, B-cell-depleted T cells, or PBMCs.

Germline V gene data show CDR1 as SGHTA and CDR2 as FQGNSA. The CDR3 is made up of 17 amino acids. This clone was recorded a few times. Germline is not matched at one junction end, which may reflect a read error. In the original workflow: Reference gene primer amplification yielded estimated nucleated cell counts. Profiled with immunoSEQ multiplex PCR; TCRdb holds only in-frame clones, not every one. V and J calls and clone size are as listed in that table; D and trimming were resolved from the DNA. Found here are 37,000 or so clones, 70% to 90% of them singletons; the top ten hold 10% to 15%. The source is a man aged 60 to 69 with active COVID-19. Sequencing was carried out using peripheral blood. V and J are TRBV7-2 and TRBJ2-2; TRBD1 matches at 8 bases. In DNA, the CDR3 is TGTGTCAGCAGCATTCGAACGACAGGGGCGAACACCGGGGAGCTGTTTTTT. Its protein product is CVSSIRTTGANTGELFF. Based on the CDR3 plus reference TRBV7-2 and TRBJ2-2, the full variable domain is GAGVSQSPSNKVTEKGKDVELRCDPISGHTALYWYRQSLGQGLEFLIYFQGNSAPDKSGLPSDRFSAERTGGSVSTLTIQRTQQEDSAVYLCVSSIRTTGANTGELFFGEGSRLTVL.